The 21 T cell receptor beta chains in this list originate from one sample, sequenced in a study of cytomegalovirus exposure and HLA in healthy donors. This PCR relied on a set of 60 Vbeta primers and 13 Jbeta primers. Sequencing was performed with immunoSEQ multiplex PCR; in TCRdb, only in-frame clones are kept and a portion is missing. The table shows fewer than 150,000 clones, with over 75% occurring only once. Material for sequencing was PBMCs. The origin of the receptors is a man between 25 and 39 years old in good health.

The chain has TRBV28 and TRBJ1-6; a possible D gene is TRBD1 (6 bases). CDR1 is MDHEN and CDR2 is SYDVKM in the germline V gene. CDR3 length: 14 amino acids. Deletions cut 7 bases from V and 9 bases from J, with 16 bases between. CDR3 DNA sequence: TGTGCCAGCACTTTCTCAGGGGAAATTTCACCCCTCCACTTT. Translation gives CASTFSGEISPLHF.

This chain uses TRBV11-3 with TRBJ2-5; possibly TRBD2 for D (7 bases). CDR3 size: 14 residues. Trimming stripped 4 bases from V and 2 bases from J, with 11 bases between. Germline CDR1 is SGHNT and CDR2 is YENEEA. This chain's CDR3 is CASSWGGTQETQYF. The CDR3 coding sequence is TGTGCCAGCAGCTGGGGGGGCACACAAGAGACCCAGTACTTC.

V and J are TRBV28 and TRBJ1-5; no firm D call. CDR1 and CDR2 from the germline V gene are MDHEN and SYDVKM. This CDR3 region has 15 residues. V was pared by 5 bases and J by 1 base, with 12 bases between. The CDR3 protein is CASSLQWASNQPQHF. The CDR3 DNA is TGTGCCAGCAGTCTCCAATGGGCAAGCAATCAGCCCCAGCATTTT.

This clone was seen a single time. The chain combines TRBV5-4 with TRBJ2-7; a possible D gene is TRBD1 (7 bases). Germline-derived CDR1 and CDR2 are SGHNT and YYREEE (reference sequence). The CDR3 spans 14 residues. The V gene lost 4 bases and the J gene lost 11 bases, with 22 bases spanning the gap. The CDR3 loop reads CASSNPGQRTGEYF. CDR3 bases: TGTGCCAGCAGCAATCCGGGACAGAGGACGGGGGAGTACTTC.

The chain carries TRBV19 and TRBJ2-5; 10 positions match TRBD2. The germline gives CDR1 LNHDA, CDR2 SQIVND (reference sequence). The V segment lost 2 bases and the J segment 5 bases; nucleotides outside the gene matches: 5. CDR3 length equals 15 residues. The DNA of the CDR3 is TGTGCCAGTAGTATATCCCCTAGCGGGAGCGAGACCCAGTACTTC. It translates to CASSISPSGSETQYF. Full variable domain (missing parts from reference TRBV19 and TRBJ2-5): DGGITQSPKYLFRKEGQNVTLSCEQNLNHDAMYWYRQDPGQGLRLIYYSQIVNDFQKGDIAEGYSVSREKKESFPLTVTSAQKNPTAFYLCASSISPSGSETQYFGPGTRLLVL.

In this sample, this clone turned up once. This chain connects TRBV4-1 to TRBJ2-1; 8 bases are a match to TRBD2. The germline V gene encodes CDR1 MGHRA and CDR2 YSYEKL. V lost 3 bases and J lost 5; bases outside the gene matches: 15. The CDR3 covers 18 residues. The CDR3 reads CASSQGLGELSRNNEQFF. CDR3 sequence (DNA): TGCGCCAGCAGCCAGGGACTAGGTGAGCTCTCCCGGAACAATGAGCAGTTCTTC.

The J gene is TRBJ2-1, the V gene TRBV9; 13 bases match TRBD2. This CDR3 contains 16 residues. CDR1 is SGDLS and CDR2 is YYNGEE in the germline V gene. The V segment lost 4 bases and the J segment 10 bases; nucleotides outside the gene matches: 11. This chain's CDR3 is CASSYTGTSGKQEQFF. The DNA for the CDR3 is TGTGCCAGCAGCTACACCGGGACTAGCGGGAAACAGGAGCAGTTCTTC.

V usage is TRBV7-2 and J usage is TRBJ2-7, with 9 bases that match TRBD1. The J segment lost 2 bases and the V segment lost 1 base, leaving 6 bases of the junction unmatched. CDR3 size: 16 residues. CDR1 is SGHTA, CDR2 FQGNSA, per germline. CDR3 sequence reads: CASSLGVRTGAYEQYF. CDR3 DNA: TGTGCCAGCAGCTTAGGTGTGAGGACAGGGGCCTACGAGCAGTACTTC.

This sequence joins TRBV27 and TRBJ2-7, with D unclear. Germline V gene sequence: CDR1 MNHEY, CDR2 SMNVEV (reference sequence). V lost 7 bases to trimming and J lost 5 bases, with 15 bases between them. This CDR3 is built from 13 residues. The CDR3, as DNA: TGTGCCAGCAAGGAGAACGGCCGGAACGAGCAGTACTTC. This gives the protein CASKENGRNEQYF.

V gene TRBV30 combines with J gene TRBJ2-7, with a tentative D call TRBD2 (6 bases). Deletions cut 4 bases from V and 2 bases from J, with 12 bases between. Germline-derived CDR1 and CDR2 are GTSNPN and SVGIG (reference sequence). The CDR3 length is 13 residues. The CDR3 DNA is TGTGCCTGGACGGGGGACCGCACCTACGAGCAGTACTTC. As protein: CAWTGDRTYEQYF.

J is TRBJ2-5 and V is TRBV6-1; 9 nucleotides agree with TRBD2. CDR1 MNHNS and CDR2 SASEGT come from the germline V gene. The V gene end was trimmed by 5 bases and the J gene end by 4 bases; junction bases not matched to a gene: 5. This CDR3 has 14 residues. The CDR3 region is CASSWAGGIETQYF. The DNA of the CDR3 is TGTGCCAGCAGTTGGGCGGGAGGGATAGAGACCCAGTACTTC.

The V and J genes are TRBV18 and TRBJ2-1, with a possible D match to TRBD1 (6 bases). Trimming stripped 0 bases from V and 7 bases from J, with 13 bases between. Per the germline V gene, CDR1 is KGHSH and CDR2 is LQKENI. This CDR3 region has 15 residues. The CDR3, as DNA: TGTGCCAGCTCACCACCCCGGACAGTTGCGAATGAGCAGTTCTTC. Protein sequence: CASSPPRTVANEQFF.

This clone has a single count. CDR3 loop: CASSLRSGAEQFF. CDR3 sequence (DNA): TGTGCCAGCAGTTTACGTTCGGGAGCTGAGCAGTTCTTC. This chain joins TRBV28 and TRBJ2-1; D is possibly TRBD2 (6 bases). CDR1 and CDR2 from the germline V gene are MDHEN and SYDVKM. The CDR3 is 13 amino acids. Between the trimmed V and J ends, which lost 2 bases and 9 bases, there was a span of 11 bases.

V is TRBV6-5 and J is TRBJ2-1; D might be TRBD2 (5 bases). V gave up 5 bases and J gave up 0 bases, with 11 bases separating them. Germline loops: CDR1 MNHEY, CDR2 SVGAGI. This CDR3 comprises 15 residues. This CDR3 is CASSPQRSSYNEQFF. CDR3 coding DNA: TGTGCCAGCAGTCCCCAGCGGAGCTCCTACAATGAGCAGTTCTTC.

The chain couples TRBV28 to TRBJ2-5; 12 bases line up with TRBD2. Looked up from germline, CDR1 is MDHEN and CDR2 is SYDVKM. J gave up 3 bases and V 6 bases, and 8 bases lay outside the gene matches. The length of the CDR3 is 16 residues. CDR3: CASRQTTSGSKETQYF. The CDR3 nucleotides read TGTGCCAGCAGACAAACGACTAGCGGGAGCAAAGAGACCCAGTACTTC.

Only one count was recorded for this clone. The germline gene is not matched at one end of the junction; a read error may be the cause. The CDR3 region is CSSSSPAEANQPQHF. The CDR3 DNA reads as TGTTCCAGCAGCTCGCCTGCCGAGGCCAATCAGCCCCAGCATTTT. The genes are TRBV7-9 and TRBJ1-5; no clear D. The V gene's germline CDR1 is SEHNR and CDR2 FQNEAQ (reference sequence). The CDR3 is 15 amino acids.

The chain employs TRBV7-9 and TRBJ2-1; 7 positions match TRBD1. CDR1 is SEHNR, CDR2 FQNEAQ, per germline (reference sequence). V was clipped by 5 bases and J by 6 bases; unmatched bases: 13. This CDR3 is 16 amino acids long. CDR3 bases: TGTGCCAGCAGCCTGAATGAGGGACAGAGAATCAATGAGCAGTTCTTC. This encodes CASSLNEGQRINEQFF.

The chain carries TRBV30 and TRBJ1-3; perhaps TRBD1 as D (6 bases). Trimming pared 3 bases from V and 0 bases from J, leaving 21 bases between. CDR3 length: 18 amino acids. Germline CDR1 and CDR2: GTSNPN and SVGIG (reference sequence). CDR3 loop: CAWSAVVQGGDSGNTIYF. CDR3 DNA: TGTGCCTGGAGCGCAGTGGTACAGGGTGGGGACTCTGGAAACACCATATATTTT. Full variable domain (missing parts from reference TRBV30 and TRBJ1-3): SQTIHQWPATLVQPVGSPLSLECTVEGTSNPNLYWYRQAAGRGLQLLFYSVGIGQISSEVPQNLSASRPQDRQFILSSKKLLLSDSGFYLCAWSAVVQGGDSGNTIYFGEGSWLTVV.

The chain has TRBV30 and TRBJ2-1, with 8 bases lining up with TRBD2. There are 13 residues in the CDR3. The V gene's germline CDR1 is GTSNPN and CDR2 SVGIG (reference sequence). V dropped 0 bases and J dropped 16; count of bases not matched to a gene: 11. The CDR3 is CAWSVRGSGRSFF. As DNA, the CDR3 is TGTGCCTGGAGTGTAAGGGGGAGCGGGAGAAGCTTCTTC. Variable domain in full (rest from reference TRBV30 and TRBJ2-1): SQTIHQWPATLVQPVGSPLSLECTVEGTSNPNLYWYRQAAGRGLQLLFYSVGIGQISSEVPQNLSASRPQDRQFILSSKKLLLSDSGFYLCAWSVRGSGRSFFGPGTRLTVL.

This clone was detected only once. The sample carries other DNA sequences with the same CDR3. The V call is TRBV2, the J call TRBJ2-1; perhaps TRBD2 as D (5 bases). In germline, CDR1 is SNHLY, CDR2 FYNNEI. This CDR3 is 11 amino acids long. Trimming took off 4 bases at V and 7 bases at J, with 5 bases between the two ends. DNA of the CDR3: TGTGCCAGCAGTGGCGGGAATGAGCAGTTCTTC. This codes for CASSGGNEQFF.

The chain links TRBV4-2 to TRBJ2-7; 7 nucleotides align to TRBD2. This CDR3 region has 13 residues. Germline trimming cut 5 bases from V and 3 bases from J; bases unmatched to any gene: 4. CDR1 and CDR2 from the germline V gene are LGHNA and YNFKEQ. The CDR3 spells CASSFGTNYEQYF. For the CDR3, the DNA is TGTGCCAGCAGCTTCGGGACTAACTACGAGCAGTACTTC.